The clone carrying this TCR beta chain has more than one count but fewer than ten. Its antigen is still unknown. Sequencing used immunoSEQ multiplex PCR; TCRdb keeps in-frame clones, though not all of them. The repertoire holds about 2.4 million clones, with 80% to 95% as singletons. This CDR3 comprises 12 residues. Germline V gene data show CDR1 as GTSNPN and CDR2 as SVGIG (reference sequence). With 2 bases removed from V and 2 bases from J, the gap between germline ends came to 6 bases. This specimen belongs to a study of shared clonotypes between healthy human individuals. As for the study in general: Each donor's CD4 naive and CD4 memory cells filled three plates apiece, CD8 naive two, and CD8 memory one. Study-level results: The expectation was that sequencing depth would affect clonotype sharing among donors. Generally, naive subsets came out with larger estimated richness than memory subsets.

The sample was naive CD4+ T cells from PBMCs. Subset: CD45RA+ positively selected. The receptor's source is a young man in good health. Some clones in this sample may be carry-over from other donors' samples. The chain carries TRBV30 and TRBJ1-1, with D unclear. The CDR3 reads CAWSSDNTEAFF. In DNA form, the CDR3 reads TGTGCCTGGAGTTCCGATAACACTGAAGCTTTCTTT.